This entry lists 11 T cell receptor beta chains sequenced from one sample in a study of memory CD4+ T cells and cytomegalovirus serostatus. The table came from immunoSEQ multiplex PCR; TCRdb's copy has only in-frame clones and leaves some out. The table has approximately 52,000 clones, 75% to 85% seen once. Single viable CD3+CD4+CD8-CD45RO+ cells were sorted as the memory CD4+ T cells. Sample: memory CD4+ T cells from blood. These receptors were collected from an adult in good health and CMV-seronegative.

V usage is TRBV4-2 and J usage is TRBJ1-6; tentative D call: TRBD1 (6 bases). The length of the CDR3 is 16 residues. Germline assignment: CDR1 LGHNA and CDR2 YNFKEQ. V lost 0 bases, J lost 10 bases, and 16 bases lay in between. In DNA, the CDR3 is TGTGCCAGCAGCCAAGACGCAGGGGCGTTGGACTCACCCCTCCACTTT. Protein: CASSQDAGALDSPLHF.

V usage is TRBV9 and J usage is TRBJ2-1, with TRBD2 matching over 9 bases. Trimming took 0 bases from V and 6 from J; bases not matched to a gene: 10. CDR3 length: 17 amino acids. Per the germline V gene, CDR1 is SGDLS and CDR2 is YYNGEE. The CDR3 loop reads CASSVATGGGAGNEQFF. The CDR3 region has the DNA TGTGCCAGCAGCGTAGCTACCGGCGGGGGGGCTGGCAATGAGCAGTTCTTC.

In this sample, this clone turned up a few times. The same CDR3 can be traced to other DNA sequences in this sample. The chain employs TRBV25-1 and TRBJ1-4; no reliable D call. V lost 5 bases, J lost 2 bases, and 9 bases lay in between. The CDR3 sequence is 14 residues long. CDR1 is MGHDK, CDR2 SYGVNS, per germline. This CDR3 is CASSPRATNEKLFF. The CDR3 nucleotides read TGTGCCAGCAGTCCCCGCGCTACTAATGAAAAACTGTTTTTT.

In nucleotides, the CDR3 is TGTGCCAGCAGCTTAAGCGGGGGGTCCTACAATGAGCAGTTCTTC. Its protein is CASSLSGGSYNEQFF. The genes are TRBV7-3 and TRBJ2-1; 8 bases align to TRBD2. V lost 1 base to trimming and J lost 1 base; unmatched junction nucleotides: 0. CDR3 length: 15 residues. CDR1 and CDR2 (germline): SGHTA, FQGTGA.

The CDR3 DNA follows: TGTGCCAGCAGTTTGGGGACAGGGGAATACGAGCAGTACTTC. Protein: CASSLGTGEYEQYF. The chain uses TRBV28 and TRBJ2-7; 10 bases line up with TRBD1. Per the germline V gene, CDR1 is MDHEN and CDR2 is SYDVKM. CDR3 length equals 14 residues. V trimming: 3 bases; J trimming: 4 bases; junction bases outside the gene matches: 3.

The chain has TRBV9 and TRBJ2-5, with D possibly TRBD1 on 5 matching bases. Germline CDR1 reads SGDLS; CDR2 reads YYNGEE. V lost 0 bases to trimming and J lost 4 bases, with 13 bases between them. The CDR3 has 15 amino acids. CDR3 in amino acids: CASSVGGREGETQYF. DNA for the CDR3: TGTGCCAGCAGCGTAGGGGGCAGGGAAGGAGAGACCCAGTACTTC.

The chain joins TRBV11-1 to TRBJ1-1, with D perhaps matching TRBD1 (5 bases). The CDR3 loop spans 14 amino acids. Germline V gene data show CDR1 as SGHAT and CDR2 as FQDESV (reference sequence). V was pared by 5 bases and J by 3 bases, with 13 bases between. The CDR3 DNA sequence: TGTGCCAGCAGCCCCTCGGTAGGGGACACTGAAGCTTTCTTT. Encoded protein: CASSPSVGDTEAFF.

The J gene is TRBJ1-5, the V gene TRBV7-2, with D unclear. Germline V lookup: CDR1 SGHTA, CDR2 FQGNSA. The CDR3 is 14 amino acids. Between the trimmed V and J ends, which lost 5 bases and 2 bases, there was a span of 10 bases. CDR3 amino acids: CASSEQRGNQPQHF. CDR3 sequence (DNA): TGTGCCAGCAGCGAACAGAGGGGCAATCAGCCCCAGCATTTT.

V gene TRBV6-5 combines with J gene TRBJ1-2, with 8 bases aligning to TRBD1. CDR1 and CDR2 from the germline V gene are MNHEY and SVGAGI. This CDR3 is built from 13 residues. The V segment lost 5 bases and the J segment 5 bases; nucleotides outside the gene matches: 4. Here the CDR3 DNA reads TGTGCCAGCAGTGCTTACAGGGGGTATGGCTACACCTTC. Translating gives CASSAYRGYGYTF.

The chain recombines TRBV27 with TRBJ2-3; no firm D call. The CDR3 totals 13 residues. V was cut by 5 bases and J by 6 bases, with 12 bases left in between. The germline V gene encodes CDR1 MNHEY and CDR2 SMNVEV (reference sequence). The CDR3 is CASSTSTRDTQYF. CDR3 nucleotides: TGTGCCAGCAGTACCTCGACTCGGGATACGCAGTATTTT.

This clone was seen more than once but under ten times. V gene TRBV18 combines with J gene TRBJ2-7; D remains unclear. CDR1 and CDR2 from the germline V gene are KGHSH and LQKENI. The CDR3 sequence is 13 residues long. V shed 2 bases and J shed 3 bases, with 8 bases lying between them. The CDR3 is CASSPTDYYEQYF. CDR3 nucleotide sequence: TGTGCCAGCTCACCAACGGATTACTACGAGCAGTACTTC.